The 13 T cell receptor beta chains below come from one sample, sequenced in a study of blood T cell repertoires in COVID-19. Method: immunoSEQ multiplex PCR; TCRdb's copy keeps in-frame clones and lacks some. The top ten hold about 12% of the sample, which has hundreds of thousands of clones, approximately 91% seen once. The sample comprised peripheral blood. These receptors originate from a woman aged 60-75 years with acute or convalescent COVID-19.

This sequence joins TRBV24-1 and TRBJ1-1, with TRBD1 as a possible D gene (6 bases). V shed 1 base and J shed 11 bases, with 10 bases lying between them. The CDR3 is 12 amino acids. CDR1 is KGHDR, CDR2 SFDVKD, per germline. The CDR3 region is CATSDFTGHAFF. DNA for the CDR3: TGTGCCACCAGTGATTTTACAGGGCATGCTTTCTTT.

J is TRBJ1-6 and V is TRBV28, with TRBD1 matching over 7 bases. CDR3 length equals 15 residues. The V gene's germline CDR1 is MDHEN and CDR2 SYDVKM. J lost 6 bases, V lost 5 bases, and 7 bases had no gene match. Here the CDR3 reads CASSSPGQPNSPLHF. The CDR3, as DNA: TGTGCCAGCAGTAGTCCGGGACAGCCTAATTCACCCCTCCACTTT.

In its sample, this clone was seen once. J is TRBJ2-6 and V is TRBV7-2, with 12 nucleotides matching TRBD2. CDR3 size: 19 residues. The V gene's germline CDR1 is SGHTA and CDR2 FQGNSA. V lost 1 base to trimming and J lost 2 bases; unmatched junction nucleotides: 6. The CDR3: CASSLVGLAGIAGANVLTF. CDR3 DNA: TGTGCCAGCAGCTTAGTCGGACTAGCGGGAATCGCTGGGGCCAACGTCCTGACTTTC. The complete variable domain, with remaining parts taken from reference TRBV7-2 and TRBJ2-6, reads GAGVSQSPSNKVTEKGKDVELRCDPISGHTALYWYRQSLGQGLEFLIYFQGNSAPDKSGLPSDRFSAERTGGSVSTLTIQRTQQEDSAVYLCASSLVGLAGIAGANVLTFGAGSRLTVL.

The chain carries TRBV7-2 and TRBJ2-1, with TRBD2 matching over 10 bases. Germline assignment: CDR1 SGHTA and CDR2 FQGNSA. With V trimmed by 3 bases and J by 2 bases, 4 bases remained unmatched. The CDR3 totals 16 residues. In DNA form, the CDR3 reads TGTGCCAGCAGCTTCCTTGGACTAGCGGCCTACAATGAGCAGTTCTTC. As protein: CASSFLGLAAYNEQFF. Full variable domain (remainder filled in from reference TRBV7-2 and TRBJ2-1): GAGVSQSPSNKVTEKGKDVELRCDPISGHTALYWYRQSLGQGLEFLIYFQGNSAPDKSGLPSDRFSAERTGGSVSTLTIQRTQQEDSAVYLCASSFLGLAAYNEQFFGPGTRLTVL.

V is TRBV19 and J is TRBJ2-7; D might be TRBD2 (6 bases). Germline V gene sequence: CDR1 LNHDA, CDR2 SQIVND (reference sequence). Trimming shortened V by 0 bases and J by 4 bases, and 13 bases separated the two germline ends. CDR3 length equals 15 residues. CDR3 in DNA: TGTGCCAGTAGTATAGACCCAGGGACTTCTTACGAGCAGTACTTC. It specifies CASSIDPGTSYEQYF. Full variable domain (remainder filled in from reference TRBV19 and TRBJ2-7): DGGITQSPKYLFRKEGQNVTLSCEQNLNHDAMYWYRQDPGQGLRLIYYSQIVNDFQKGDIAEGYSVSREKKESFPLTVTSAQKNPTAFYLCASSIDPGTSYEQYFGPGTRLTVT.

Written as DNA, the CDR3 is TGTGCCAGCAGCGCTGCATCGGACAGGAACGAGCAGTACTTC. Translation gives CASSAASDRNEQYF. V usage is TRBV9 and J usage is TRBJ2-7; 7 bases align to TRBD1. CDR3 size: 14 residues. Germline CDR1 and CDR2: SGDLS and YYNGEE. J was trimmed by 5 bases and V by 3 bases; bases with no gene match: 8.

DNA of the CDR3: TGTGCCAGCAGTTTGACAGCGAAGAATGAAAAACTGTTTTTT. Its translation: CASSLTAKNEKLFF. This sequence joins TRBV2 and TRBJ1-4; D is possibly TRBD1 (5 bases). The CDR3 length is 14 residues. CDR1 is SNHLY and CDR2 is FYNNEI in the germline V gene. V was pared by 5 bases and J by 5 bases, with 12 bases between.

In this sample, this clone turned up once. The chain combines TRBV27 with TRBJ1-6; perhaps TRBD1 as D (6 bases). Germline lookup yields CDR1 MNHEY and CDR2 SMNVEV (reference sequence). V was clipped by 0 bases and J by 6 bases, with 9 bases between them. The CDR3 extends over 15 amino acids. CDR3 protein: CASSLSRGINSPLHF. CDR3 sequence (DNA): TGTGCCAGCAGTTTATCCAGGGGAATTAATTCACCCCTCCACTTT.

This chain links TRBV7-8 with TRBJ2-2; D is perhaps TRBD2 (5 bases). This CDR3 contains 14 residues. The V and J ends lost 4 bases and 3 bases respectively, with 9 bases between them. Germline CDR1 reads SGHVS; CDR2 reads FQNEAQ. DNA for the CDR3: TGTGCCAGCAGCTACCGGACTCACACCGGGGAGCTGTTTTTT. Amino acid sequence: CASSYRTHTGELFF.

V gene TRBV27 combines with J gene TRBJ2-2, with 10 nucleotides matching TRBD2. CDR1 and CDR2 (germline): MNHEY, SMNVEV (reference sequence). CDR3 length: 17 residues. V lost 3 bases to trimming and J lost 4 bases; unmatched junction nucleotides: 8. CDR3 DNA: TGTGCCAGCAGTTTCCGGCTAGCGGGAGTTAGCACCGGGGAGCTGTTTTTT. This translates into CASSFRLAGVSTGELFF.

The V gene is TRBV29-1, the J gene TRBJ1-1, with D perhaps TRBD1 (5 bases). V lost 2 bases and J lost 0, with 10 bases in between. Germline V lookup: CDR1 SQVTM, CDR2 ANQGSEA. This CDR3 is 14 amino acids long. In nucleotides, the CDR3 is TGCAGCGTTGAACCTTACAGGATGAACACTGAAGCTTTCTTT. As protein: CSVEPYRMNTEAFF.

The gene calls are TRBV28 and TRBJ2-1; 10 nucleotides align to TRBD2. V was clipped by 2 bases and J by 5 bases; unmatched bases: 0. In germline, CDR1 is MDHEN, CDR2 SYDVKM. CDR3 size: 14 residues. The CDR3 spells CASSLLAGDNEQFF. DNA of the CDR3: TGTGCCAGCAGTTTACTAGCGGGGGACAATGAGCAGTTCTTC.

On this clone: This specimen includes other DNA sequences encoding the same CDR3. The DNA of the CDR3 is TGTGCCAGCAGCCGTACAGTGAACACTGAAGCTTTCTTT. As protein: CASSRTVNTEAFF. The chain recombines TRBV7-3 with TRBJ1-1; no clear D gene. Trimming took 5 bases from V and 0 from J, leaving 7 bases between them. The CDR3 consists of 13 residues. CDR1 is SGHTA, CDR2 FQGTGA, per germline.